A single T cell receptor (beta chain) is shown here with its context. The CDR3 has 12 residues. The V end was cut by 3 bases, the J end by 12 bases, with 14 bases between. CDR1 and CDR2 from the germline V gene are SNHLY and FYNNEI. The sample is drawn from a study of OX40 agonist ivuxolimab in advanced cancers. Assay: immunoSEQ multiplex PCR; the TCRdb copy retains only in-frame clones and omits some. The sample lists about 77,000 clones, around 80% occurring once. The input for sequencing was CD4+ or CD8+ T cells sorted from blood, taken in a trial of the OX40 agonist ivuxolimab. This TCR was recovered from an adult with an advanced solid tumor such as melanoma, head and neck, liver or kidney cancer. This chain joins TRBV2 and TRBJ1-2; no reliable D call. CDR3 bases: TGTGCCAGCAGTGATCATGAGGGTATGGACACCTTC. It codes for CASSDHEGMDTF.